The present entry profiles one T cell receptor beta chain with its context. The sample belongs to a study of Ad26.COV2.S vaccination and SARS-CoV-2 variants. Treatment denoted: some 19 received Ad26.COV2.S at low or high dose, single or two shots; roughly 5 received placebo; per-sample allocation not given. Samples came from day 63 after the first vaccine or placebo injection. Produced via immunoSEQ multiplex PCR; TCRdb's table is partial and in-frame only. Here the sample spans around 320,000 clones, just under 85% being singletons. Germline lookup yields CDR1 SGHAT and CDR2 FQNNGV. The CDR3 consists of 18 residues. The J segment lost 2 bases and the V segment lost 1 base, leaving 7 bases of the junction unmatched.

The chain employs TRBV11-2 and TRBJ2-5, with 13 bases fitting TRBD2. The input for sequencing was peripheral blood, taken in a trial of Ad26.COV2.S vaccine versus placebo. The clonotype originates from a person between 18 and 65 years old who received the Ad26.COV2.S COVID-19 vaccine or a placebo. CDR3 bases: TGTGCCAGCAGCTTAGTAGGGGGGACTAGCGGGGTACAAGAGACCCAGTACTTC. Amino acids: CASSLVGGTSGVQETQYF.